This TCR beta chain was captured in a study of CD8+ T cells in alopecia areata. Study-wide context: It was 6 to 18 months of tofacitinib, and then there were 6 months off drug. Scalp area affected, as a percentage, set the severity score of treated patients.

As to treatment: oral pan-JAK inhibitor, 5-10 mg twice daily. Alopecia areata patients provided lesional scalp punch biopsies and peripheral blood, both collected for the study. Extraction of RNA preceded its reverse transcription into cDNA, which served as the sequencing template. The method was immunoSEQ multiplex PCR; TCRdb's version includes in-frame clones alone and lacks a portion of them. The sample lists approximately 210,000 clones, approximately 61% occurring once. Germline CDR1 is MNHNY and CDR2 is SVGAGI (reference sequence). V dropped 0 bases and J dropped 0; count of bases not matched to a gene: 3. CDR3 length: 16 amino acids.

The rearrangement joins TRBV6-6 to TRBJ2-3; 7 bases map to TRBD2. Sequencing used CD4+ T cells sorted from blood, obtained at week 24, from a patient treated with tofacitinib. The receptor was isolated from a human donor with alopecia areata. CDR3 sequence reads: CASSYSGGSSTDTQYF. For the CDR3, the DNA is TGTGCCAGCAGTTACTCGGGAGGGAGCAGCACAGATACGCAGTATTTT.